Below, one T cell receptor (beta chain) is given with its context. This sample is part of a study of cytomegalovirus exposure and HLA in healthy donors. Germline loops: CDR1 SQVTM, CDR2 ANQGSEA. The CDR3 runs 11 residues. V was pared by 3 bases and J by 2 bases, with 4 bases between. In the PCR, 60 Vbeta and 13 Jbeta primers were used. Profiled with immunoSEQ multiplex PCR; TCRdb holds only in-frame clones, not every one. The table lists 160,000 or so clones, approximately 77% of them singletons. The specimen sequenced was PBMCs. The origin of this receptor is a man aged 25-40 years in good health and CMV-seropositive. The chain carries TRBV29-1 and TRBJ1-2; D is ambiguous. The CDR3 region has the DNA TGCAGCGTTGACAGGAACTATGGCTACACCTTC. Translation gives CSVDRNYGYTF.